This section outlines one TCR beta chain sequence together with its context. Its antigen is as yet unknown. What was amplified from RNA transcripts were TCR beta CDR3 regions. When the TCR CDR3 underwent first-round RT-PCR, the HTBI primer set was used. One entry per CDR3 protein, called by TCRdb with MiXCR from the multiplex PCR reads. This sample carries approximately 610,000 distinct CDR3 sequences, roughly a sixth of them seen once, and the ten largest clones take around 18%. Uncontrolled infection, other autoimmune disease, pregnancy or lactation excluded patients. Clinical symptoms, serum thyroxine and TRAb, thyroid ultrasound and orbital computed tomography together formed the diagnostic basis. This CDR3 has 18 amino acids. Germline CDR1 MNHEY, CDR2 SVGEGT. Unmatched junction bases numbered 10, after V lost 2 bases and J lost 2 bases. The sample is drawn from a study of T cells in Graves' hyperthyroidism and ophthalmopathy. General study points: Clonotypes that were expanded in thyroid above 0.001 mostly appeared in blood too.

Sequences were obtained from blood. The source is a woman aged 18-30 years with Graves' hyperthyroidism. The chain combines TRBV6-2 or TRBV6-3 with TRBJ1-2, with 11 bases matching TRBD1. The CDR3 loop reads CASSYTTPGDRGNYGYTF. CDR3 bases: TGTGCCAGCAGTTACACCACTCCGGGGGACAGGGGGAACTATGGCTACACCTTC.